This entry lists 12 T cell receptor beta chains sequenced from one sample in a study of cytomegalovirus exposure and HLA in healthy donors. The primer mix had 60 Vbeta and 13 Jbeta primers. Measured with immunoSEQ multiplex PCR; TCRdb has only the in-frame clones, and not every one. The table lists some 180,000 clones, 75% to 90% of them singletons. The material sequenced was PBMCs. The source is a male donor in good health and CMV-seronegative.

This clone has a handful of counts. The V gene is TRBV6-1, the J gene TRBJ1-5; tentatively, D is TRBD1 (5 bases). V lost 4 bases, J lost 3 bases, and 10 bases lay in between. The germline V gene encodes CDR1 MNHNS and CDR2 SASEGT. CDR3 length equals 14 residues. CDR3 loop: CASSALTDNQPQHF. CDR3 bases: TGTGCCAGCAGTGCACTGACAGACAATCAGCCCCAGCATTTT.

The chain joins TRBV5-4 to TRBJ2-7, with 10 bases matching TRBD1. Germline CDR1 and CDR2: SGHNT and YYREEE (reference sequence). The length of the CDR3 is 15 residues. V lost 4 bases and J lost 1; bases outside the gene matches: 5. CDR3 sequence (DNA): TGTGCCAGCAGCCTGCCGGGACAGGGGTCCTACGAGCAGTACTTC. Its translation is CASSLPGQGSYEQYF. Using reference TRBV5-4 and TRBJ2-7 for the parts outside the CDR3, the full variable domain is ETGVTQSPTHLIKTRGQQVTLRCSSQSGHNTVSWYQQALGQGPQFIFQYYREEENGRGNFPPRFSGLQFPNYSSELNVNALELDDSALYLCASSLPGQGSYEQYFGPGTRLTVT.

CDR3 sequence (DNA): TGTGCCAGCAGCCAACTGGTCAGGGTGAGAGCTTTCTTT. It is translated as CASSQLVRVRAFF. The genes are TRBV7-2 and TRBJ1-1; maybe TRBD1 (5 bases). The ends were cut back, 5 bases at V and 10 bases at J, with 17 bases in the middle. This CDR3 contains 13 residues. Per the germline V gene, CDR1 is SGHTA and CDR2 is FQGNSA.

This clone was counted a few times. The chain carries TRBV29-1 and TRBJ2-1; unclear D gene. CDR3 length: 12 amino acids. Germline CDR1 is SQVTM and CDR2 is ANQGSEA. V was pared by 8 bases and J by 4 bases, with 12 bases between. The CDR3 here is CSLVPSYNEQFF. The CDR3 coding sequence is TGCAGCCTAGTGCCATCTTACAATGAGCAGTTCTTC.

J is TRBJ1-6 and V is TRBV2; D might be TRBD1 (6 bases). Per germline, CDR1 SNHLY and CDR2 FYNNEI. V was clipped by 4 bases and J by 9 bases, with 16 bases between them. The CDR3 spans 15 residues. The CDR3 is CASSGRQVLGSPLHF. In nucleotides, the CDR3 is TGTGCCAGCAGTGGGCGACAGGTTTTAGGTTCACCCCTCCACTTT. The complete variable domain, with remaining parts taken from reference TRBV2 and TRBJ1-6, reads EPEVTQTPSHQVTQMGQEVILRCVPISNHLYFYWYRQILGQKVEFLVSFYNNEISEKSEIFDDQFSVERPDGSNFTLKIRSTKLEDSAMYFCASSGRQVLGSPLHFGNGTRLTVT.

The chain employs TRBV5-4 and TRBJ1-2, with D possibly being TRBD1 (5 bases). The V end lost 0 bases, the J end lost 3 bases, and 18 bases lay between the germline ends. The CDR3 is 17 amino acids. The germline gives CDR1 SGHNT, CDR2 YYREEE (reference sequence). The CDR3 bases are TGTGCCAGCAGCTTGGGACAGATACTCCCGGACCACTATGGCTACACCTTC. This sequence encodes CASSLGQILPDHYGYTF. The entire variable domain, with the rest obtained from reference TRBV5-4 and TRBJ1-2, is as follows: ETGVTQSPTHLIKTRGQQVTLRCSSQSGHNTVSWYQQALGQGPQFIFQYYREEENGRGNFPPRFSGLQFPNYSSELNVNALELDDSALYLCASSLGQILPDHYGYTFGSGTRLTVV.

V is TRBV19 and J is TRBJ1-2; 8 nucleotides match TRBD1. CDR3 length equals 13 residues. Germline V gene data show CDR1 as LNHDA and CDR2 as SQIVND (reference sequence). With V trimmed by 10 bases and J by 3 bases, 7 bases remained unmatched. The CDR3 loop reads CATRDRPYYGYTF. CDR3 coding DNA: TGTGCCACCCGGGACAGGCCTTACTATGGCTACACCTTC. The variable domain in full, with the rest retrieved from reference TRBV19 and TRBJ1-2, is DGGITQSPKYLFRKEGQNVTLSCEQNLNHDAMYWYRQDPGQGLRLIYYSQIVNDFQKGDIAEGYSVSREKKESFPLTVTSAQKNPTAFYLCATRDRPYYGYTFGSGTRLTVV.

This chain joins TRBV11-2 and TRBJ2-2; the D gene is possibly TRBD1 (5 bases). Trimming pared 1 base from V and 0 bases from J, leaving 9 bases between. Germline V gives CDR1 SGHAT, CDR2 FQNNGV. The CDR3 totals 16 residues. As DNA, the CDR3 is TGTGCCAGCAGCTTAGGGACATCTACGAACACCGGGGAGCTGTTTTTT. Residues: CASSLGTSTNTGELFF.

The chain combines TRBV6-5 with TRBJ1-6, with a possible D match to TRBD1 (5 bases). The CDR3 runs to 16 residues. Germline loops: CDR1 MNHEY, CDR2 SVGAGI. Trimming took 0 bases from V and 3 from J, leaving 9 bases between them. CDR3 sequence reads: CASSYSNQGYNSPLHF. The CDR3 DNA follows: TGTGCCAGCAGTTACTCGAACCAGGGCTATAATTCACCCCTCCACTTT.

The V and J genes are TRBV7-2 and TRBJ1-2, with D maybe TRBD1 (5 bases). From germline, CDR1 is SGHTA and CDR2 FQGNSA. V lost 4 bases and J lost 6, with 15 bases in between. This CDR3 is 14 amino acids long. The chain's CDR3 is CASSSETVTHGYTF. In nucleotides, the CDR3 is TGTGCCAGCAGCTCGGAGACAGTCACCCATGGCTACACCTTC. Based on the CDR3 plus reference TRBV7-2 and TRBJ1-2, the full variable domain is GAGVSQSPSNKVTEKGKDVELRCDPISGHTALYWYRQSLGQGLEFLIYFQGNSAPDKSGLPSDRFSAERTGGSVSTLTIQRTQQEDSAVYLCASSSETVTHGYTFGSGTRLTVV.

This sequence joins TRBV4-1 and TRBJ1-1, with 9 bases that match TRBD1. Germline loops: CDR1 MGHRA, CDR2 YSYEKL. CDR3 length: 14 residues. The ends lost 3 bases at V and 3 bases at J; junction bases unmatched: 2. The CDR3 DNA sequence: TGCGCCAGCAGCCAGGGACAGGGTTACACTGAAGCTTTCTTT. Protein sequence: CASSQGQGYTEAFF.

The chain joins TRBV5-4 to TRBJ2-1; 8 bases are a match to TRBD2. Germline V gene data show CDR1 as SGHNT and CDR2 as YYREEE (reference sequence). The CDR3 sequence is 18 residues long. The V gene end was trimmed by 6 bases and the J gene end by 6 bases; junction bases not matched to a gene: 20. In DNA form, the CDR3 reads TGTGCCAGCACCCTACCAGCGGGGGACCCAGCTTCGACCAATGAGCAGTTCTTC. Translated, it gives CASTLPAGDPASTNEQFF. The full variable domain, completed using reference TRBV5-4 and TRBJ2-1, is ETGVTQSPTHLIKTRGQQVTLRCSSQSGHNTVSWYQQALGQGPQFIFQYYREEENGRGNFPPRFSGLQFPNYSSELNVNALELDDSALYLCASTLPAGDPASTNEQFFGPGTRLTVL.